These T cell receptor beta chains were read from a single sample in a study of blood T cell repertoires in COVID-19. The assay was immunoSEQ multiplex PCR, and TCRdb's table has in-frame clones only and misses some. This table holds 150,000 to 200,000 clones, approximately 92% found once. Sequencing was done on a sample of peripheral blood. Every receptor here comes from a man between 50 and 59 years old with acute or convalescent COVID-19. The CDR3 runs from the conserved cysteine through the conserved F or W. Fields, in order: D gene, V gene, CDR3 length, J gene, clone size, CDR3 DNA, CDR3 protein. A D gene is named only where the DNA matches it firmly. The listing skips clone size in some rows; elsewhere it reads once, few, many or a size class.

D: TRBD1; V: TRBV9; length: 13; J: TRBJ1-2; size: NA; DNA: TGTGCCAGCAGCGAGACAGGGACCTATGGCTACACCTTC; CDR3: CASSETGTYGYTF
D: NA; V: TRBV3-1/TRBV3-2; length: 15; J: TRBJ1-5; size: NA; DNA: TGTGCCAGCAGCCAAGGGCAGGTAAGCAATCAGCCCCAGCATTTT; CDR3: CASSQGQVSNQPQHF
D: TRBD2; V: TRBV11-2; length: 16; J: TRBJ2-7; size: NA; DNA: TGTGCCAGCAGCTCCCAAACAACTAGCGGAGATTACGAGCAGTACTTC; CDR3: CASSSQTTSGDYEQYF
D: NA; V: TRBV6-2/TRBV6-3; length: 16; J: TRBJ1-5; size: NA; DNA: TGTGCCAGCAGCTCAGGGAAACCATATAGCAATCAGCCCCAGCATTTT; CDR3: CASSSGKPYSNQPQHF
D: TRBD2; V: TRBV4-2; length: 18; J: TRBJ2-1; size: NA; DNA: TGTGCCAGCAGCACCCACCACCTCGCGGGGGGCTCCTACAATGAGCAGTTCTTC; CDR3: CASSTHHLAGGSYNEQFF
D: NA; V: TRBV18; length: 13; J: TRBJ1-1; size: once; DNA: TGTGCCAGCTCACCTGGACAGAACACTGAAGCTTTCTTT; CDR3: CASSPGQNTEAFF
D: TRBD1; V: TRBV27; length: 17; J: TRBJ1-4; size: once; DNA: TGTGCCAGCACCTGGACAGGGCCCATTGCAACTAATGAAAAACTGTTTTTT; CDR3: CASTWTGPIATNEKLFF
D: TRBD2; V: TRBV14; length: 14; J: TRBJ2-3; size: NA; DNA: TGTGCCAGCAGTCTAGCGGGAGCCCCCTCTTCGCAGTATTTT; CDR3: CASSLAGAPSSQYF
D: TRBD1; V: TRBV27; length: 14; J: TRBJ1-6; size: NA; DNA: TGTGCCAGCGGGTCCGGGACAGGGGTTAGCCCCCTCCACTTT; CDR3: CASGSGTGVSPLHF
D: TRBD1; V: TRBV13; length: 14; J: TRBJ1-4; size: NA; DNA: TGTGCCAGCAGCCCAGGGACAGGGCGTGAAAAACTGTTTTTT; CDR3: CASSPGTGREKLFF
D: NA; V: TRBV25-1; length: 14; J: TRBJ1-1; size: NA; DNA: TGTGCCAGCACCCACGGACAGACCACCTCTGAAGCTTTCTTT; CDR3: CASTHGQTTSEAFF
D: NA; V: TRBV7-2; length: 15; J: TRBJ1-3; size: NA; DNA: TGTGCCAGCAGCCCCTCGGCGGACACTGGAAACACCATATATTTT; CDR3: CASSPSADTGNTIYF
D: TRBD1; V: TRBV7-9; length: 15; J: TRBJ1-3; size: NA; DNA: TGTGCCAGCAGCTCGTCAGGGGGCTCAGGAAACACCATATATTTT; CDR3: CASSSSGGSGNTIYF
D: NA; V: TRBV6-5; length: 15; J: TRBJ1-3; size: NA; DNA: TGTGCCAGCACCGAAAGGAGGGTCTCTGGAAACACCATATATTTT; CDR3: CASTERRVSGNTIYF
D: TRBD1; V: TRBV11-2; length: 15; J: TRBJ1-6; size: NA; DNA: TGTGCCAGCAGCCTAACAGGGGAAAGCAATTCACCCCTCCACTTT; CDR3: CASSLTGESNSPLHF
D: TRBD1; V: TRBV6-5; length: 16; J: TRBJ1-4; size: NA; DNA: TGTGCCAGCAGTTACGACAGGGGCAGGGCTAATGAAAAACTGTTTTTT; CDR3: CASSYDRGRANEKLFF
D: NA; V: TRBV7-9; length: 14; J: TRBJ1-1; size: NA; DNA: TGTGCCAGCAGCTCGCAGGGGTGGGACACTGAAGCTTTCTTT; CDR3: CASSSQGWDTEAFF